A selection of T cell receptor beta chains follows, all from one sample in a study of CD8+ T cells in alopecia areata. The method was immunoSEQ multiplex PCR; TCRdb's version includes in-frame clones alone and lacks a portion of them. Here the sample spans about 210,000 clones, roughly 40% being singletons. The source material was CD4+ T cells sorted from blood, sampled at approximately week 36, from a patient treated with tofacitinib. These receptors were taken from a human donor with alopecia areata. Both conserved end residues are part of each CDR3. The order of the fields is V gene, J gene, D gene, clone size, CDR3 protein, CDR3 DNA. A D gene is named only where the DNA matches it firmly. Size values are once, few and many counts, or a class for expanded clones, and some rows have none.

TRBV19	TRBJ1-5	NA	few	CASSGEISNQPQHF	TGTGCCAGTTCCGGGGAGATTAGCAATCAGCCCCAGCATTTT
TRBV29-1	TRBJ2-2	TRBD2	few	CSVLSGRIGELFF	TGCAGCGTTCTCAGCGGGAGGATCGGGGAGCTGTTTTTT
TRBV30	TRBJ2-7	NA	NA	CAWSVGRFYEQYF	TGTGCCTGGAGTGTAGGCAGGTTCTACGAGCAGTACTTC
TRBV29-1	TRBJ1-1	NA	NA	CSVFGGTEAFF	TGCAGCGTTTTCGGAGGAACTGAAGCTTTCTTT
TRBV14	TRBJ2-1	NA	NA	CASSQGNEQFF	TGTGCCAGCAGCCAAGGCAATGAGCAGTTCTTC
TRBV28	TRBJ2-1	TRBD2	NA	CASSFGLAGVNEQFF	TGTGCCAGCAGTTTTGGACTAGCGGGAGTCAATGAGCAGTTCTTC
TRBV9	TRBJ1-1	NA	NA	CASSVEGNWDTEAFF	TGTGCCAGCAGCGTAGAAGGGAACTGGGACACTGAAGCTTTCTTT
TRBV7-3	TRBJ2-7	TRBD2	NA	CASSSTSGSGEQYF	TGTGCCAGCAGCTCGACTAGCGGGTCTGGCGAGCAGTACTTC
TRBV4-3	TRBJ1-5	NA	NA	CASSQYAGEQPQHF	TGCGCCAGCAGCCAATATGCCGGGGAGCAGCCCCAGCATTTT
TRBV29-1	TRBJ2-1	NA	few	CSVVQGQLYNEQFF	TGCAGCGTTGTGCAGGGCCAACTTTACAATGAGCAGTTCTTC
TRBV20-1	TRBJ2-5	NA	few	CSASGQETQYF	TGCAGTGCTAGCGGCCAAGAGACCCAGTACTTC
TRBV30	TRBJ2-2	NA	NA	CAWIAVVGTGELFF	TGTGCCTGGATTGCGGTAGTAGGTACCGGGGAGCTGTTTTTT
TRBV5-1	TRBJ1-5	TRBD1	NA	CASSVGQGSNQPQHF	TGCGCCAGCAGCGTTGGACAGGGGAGTAATCAGCCCCAGCATTTT
TRBV5-1	TRBJ2-7	TRBD1	NA	CASTLGGTASYEQYF	TGCGCCAGCACCCTAGGTGGGACAGCCTCCTACGAGCAGTACTTC
TRBV19	TRBJ2-6	NA	NA	CASIFGSSGANVLTF	TGTGCCAGTATCTTCGGTTCCTCTGGGGCCAACGTCCTGACTTTC
TRBV5-6	TRBJ2-4	NA	few	CASSQGPTKNIQYF	TGTGCCAGCAGCCAAGGACCGACGAAAAACATTCAGTACTTC
TRBV28	TRBJ2-1	TRBD2	NA	CAAPAWTSGRVTYNEQFF	TGTGCCGCCCCCGCTTGGACTAGCGGGAGAGTAACCTACAATGAGCAGTTCTTC
TRBV9	TRBJ1-1	NA	NA	CASSTHGQNTEAFF	TGTGCCAGCAGCACCCACGGTCAGAACACTGAAGCTTTCTTT
TRBV15	TRBJ2-3	TRBD1	NA	CATRNGRGLDTQYF	TGTGCCACCCGAAACGGCAGGGGGCTAGATACGCAGTATTTT
TRBV6-1	TRBJ2-7	TRBD2	NA	CASTIAGGSNEQYF	TGTGCCAGCACCATAGCGGGAGGTAGCAACGAGCAGTACTTC
TRBV30	TRBJ1-5	TRBD1	few	CAWSQDRGHQPQHF	TGTGCCTGGAGTCAGGACAGGGGACATCAGCCCCAGCATTTT
TRBV11-2	TRBJ2-7	NA	few	CASSWEMGVPPYEQYF	TGTGCCAGCAGCTGGGAAATGGGGGTCCCCCCCTACGAGCAGTACTTC
TRBV30	TRBJ1-2	NA	few	CAWRNRVWGYTF	TGTGCCTGGCGTAACAGGGTCTGGGGCTACACCTTC
TRBV30	TRBJ2-5	NA	NA	CAWSLAETQYF	TGTGCCTGGAGTCTGGCGGAGACCCAGTACTTC
TRBV7-2	TRBJ2-5	NA	NA	CASSFPGSRETQYF	TGTGCCAGCAGCTTCCCGGGATCGAGAGAGACCCAGTACTTC
TRBV29-1	TRBJ2-3	TRBD2	NA	CSGSLAGWTADTQYF	TGCAGCGGAAGTCTAGCGGGATGGACTGCAGATACGCAGTATTTT
TRBV19	TRBJ1-2	NA	NA	CASSSGQEANYGYTF	TGTGCCAGTAGTTCCGGTCAGGAAGCTAACTATGGCTACACCTTC